These T cell receptor beta chains were read from a single sample in a study of regulatory dendritic cells for organ transplantation. The repertoire was sequenced with immunoSEQ multiplex PCR; TCRdb's copy has only in-frame clones and lacks some. Of 29,000 or so clones in the sample, 60% to 80% were seen once. The sequenced sample was memory CD4+ T cells from blood. All receptors derive from a human donor in good health. The conserved cysteine and the conserved F or W are not part of the CDR3 here.

TRBV28	TRBJ2-3	ATGSGVFTDTQY
TRBV5-1	TRBJ1-1	ASSPTGGGEAF
TRBV7-9	TRBJ1-2	ASSLAHKKGGGYT
TRBV6-1	TRBJ2-6	ASFRQDSGANVLT
TRBV6-1	TRBJ2-7	ASSGQKNSGRTYEQY
TRBV6-5	TRBJ1-2	ASSLQGGKYGYT
TRBV6-6	TRBJ1-1	ASSQQQGYTEAF
TRBV5-1	TRBJ1-1	ASSLGYGGSAEAF
TRBV27	TRBJ2-6	ASSLLQRGAGANVLT
TRBV7-3	TRBJ2-5	ASSLTGLAGKETQY
TRBV7-9	TRBJ2-1	ASSFTRTSGNYNEQF
TRBV7-3	TRBJ2-3	ASSLDRGSTDTQY
TRBV3-1/TRBV3-2	TRBJ2-3	ASSQVQY
TRBV18	TRBJ2-2	ASSPRGGELF
TRBV5-5	TRBJ1-5	ASSPAGQVFQPQH
TRBV15	TRBJ2-1	ATSRARFVNNEQF
TRBV28	TRBJ2-7	ASSKNRGRNEQY
TRBV18	TRBJ2-5	ASSPGPQKETQY
TRBV7-2	TRBJ2-1	ASRPAGTIYNEQF
TRBV9	TRBJ2-3	ASSSRTSAISTDTQY
TRBV19	TRBJ1-5	ASRLQGADQPQH
TRBV2	TRBJ2-7	ASRFQGRPAYEQY
TRBV2	TRBJ1-5	ASSETDGNQPQH
TRBV4-2	TRBJ1-4	ASSQVFRGAGEKLF
TRBV27	TRBJ2-5	ASGRYQETQY
TRBV9	TRBJ2-7	ASSVAGGRYEQY
TRBV6-5	TRBJ1-1	ASSYSTENTEAF
TRBV28	TRBJ2-1	ASSLVARNNEQF
TRBV6-5	TRBJ2-7	ASLQFGSYEQY
TRBV10-3	TRBJ2-1	AISDPGLDNEQF
TRBV10-2	TRBJ1-1	ASSKGQGVKAF
TRBV7-2	TRBJ2-7	ASSFQGSYEQY
TRBV6-5	TRBJ2-7	ASSYSGGSSYEQY
TRBV19	TRBJ2-7	ASSIGQGTYEQY
TRBV7-2	TRBJ1-3	ASSSHGTDSGNTIY
TRBV7-8	TRBJ2-2	ASSLAGSGGTNTGELF
TRBV28	TRBJ2-7	ASMGREVYEQY
TRBV7-2	TRBJ2-1	ASSLGNMNEQF
TRBV5-6	TRBJ2-5	ASSQYRVGGQETQY
TRBV7-7	TRBJ2-2	ASSSSGSNTGELF
TRBV28	TRBJ1-2	ASSFLSRRNYGYT
TRBV4-2	TRBJ1-2	ASSQDLKGAGYT
TRBV2	-	ASISSRGRGEQY
TRBV29-1	TRBJ2-7	SVETFAGLSYEQY
TRBV6-6	TRBJ2-7	ASHDAGSRSYEQY
TRBV6-1	TRBJ2-7	ASTKKPSPEQY
TRBV18	TRBJ2-3	ASSPRRGEADTDTQY
TRBV19	TRBJ2-5	ASSRATQETQY
TRBV30	TRBJ2-1	AWTTGTGFSEQF
TRBV29-1	TRBJ2-2	SVRTGPNTGELF
TRBV6-1	TRBJ1-4	ASKGTNEKLF
TRBV18	TRBJ2-1	ASSPPAASSYNEQF
TRBV10-2	TRBJ2-2	ASNWRGAETGELF
TRBV27	TRBJ2-1	ASSLNRDTPGQF
TRBV29-1	TRBJ1-1	SVSSGWPEAF
TRBV11-2	TRBJ2-3	ASSAIAGGADTQY
TRBV28	TRBJ2-7	ASRGLAGEQY
TRBV7-8	TRBJ2-1	ASSPTGRDGSNEQF
TRBV9	TRBJ2-3	ASSVVASGGAGTDTQY
TRBV9	TRBJ2-2	ASTGVRGQGTTGELF